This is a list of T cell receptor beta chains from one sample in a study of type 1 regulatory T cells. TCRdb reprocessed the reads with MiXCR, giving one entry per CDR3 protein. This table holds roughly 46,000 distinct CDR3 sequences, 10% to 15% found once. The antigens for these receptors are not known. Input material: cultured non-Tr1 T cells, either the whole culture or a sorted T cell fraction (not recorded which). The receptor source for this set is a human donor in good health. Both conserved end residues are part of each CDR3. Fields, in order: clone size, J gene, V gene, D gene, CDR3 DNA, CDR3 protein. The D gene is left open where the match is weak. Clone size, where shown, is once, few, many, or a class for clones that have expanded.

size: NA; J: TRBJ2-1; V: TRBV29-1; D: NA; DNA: TGCAGCGTTCAGGCTTTGGGTCGGCATGAGCAGTTCTTC; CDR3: CSVQALGRHEQFF
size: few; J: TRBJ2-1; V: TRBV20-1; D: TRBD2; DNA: TGCAGTGCTAACGGGGTAGCGGGAACGGGCGAGCAGTTCTTC; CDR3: CSANGVAGTGEQFF
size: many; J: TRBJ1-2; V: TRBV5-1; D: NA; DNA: TGCGCCAGCAGCGATTTTACAGGGATCAACTATGGCTACACCTTC; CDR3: CASSDFTGINYGYTF
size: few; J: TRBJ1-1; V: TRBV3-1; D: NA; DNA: TGTGCCAGCAGCCAATTCAGGAACACTGAAGCTTTCTTT; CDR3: CASSQFRNTEAFF
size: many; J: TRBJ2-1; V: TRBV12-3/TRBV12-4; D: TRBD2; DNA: TGTGCCAGCAGCCGGGGGACTAGCAATGAGCAGTTCTTC; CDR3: CASSRGTSNEQFF
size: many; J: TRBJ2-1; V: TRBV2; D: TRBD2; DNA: TGTGCCAGCAACCCGGGACTAGCGGTCAATGAGCAGTTCTTC; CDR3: CASNPGLAVNEQFF
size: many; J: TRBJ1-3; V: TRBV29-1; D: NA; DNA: TGCAGCGGCGCGCTGGGAAACACCATATATTTT; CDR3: CSGALGNTIYF
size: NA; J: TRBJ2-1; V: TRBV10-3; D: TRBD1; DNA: TGTGCCATCAGCCCGGGACAGGGGGCATTTGAGCAGTTCTTC; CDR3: CAISPGQGAFEQFF
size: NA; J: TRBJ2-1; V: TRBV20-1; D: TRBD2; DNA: TGCAGTGCCGGGACTAGCGATTACAATGAGCAGTTCTTC; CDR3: CSAGTSDYNEQFF
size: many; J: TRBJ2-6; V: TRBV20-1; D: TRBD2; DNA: TGCAGTGCTAGGACTAGCGGAACCAATAGCGGGGCCAACGTCCTGACTTTC; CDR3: CSARTSGTNSGANVLTF
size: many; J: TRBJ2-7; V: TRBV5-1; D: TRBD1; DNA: TGCGCCAGCAGCTTCTCGGGACAGGGTTACGAGCAGTACTTC; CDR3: CASSFSGQGYEQYF
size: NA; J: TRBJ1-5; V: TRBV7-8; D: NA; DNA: TGTGCCGGCAGCTTACAGGACAATCAGCCCCAGCATTTT; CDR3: CAGSLQDNQPQHF
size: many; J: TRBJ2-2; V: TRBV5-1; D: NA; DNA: TGCGCCAGCAGCCGCGAGAACACCGGGGAGCTGTTTTTT; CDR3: CASSRENTGELFF
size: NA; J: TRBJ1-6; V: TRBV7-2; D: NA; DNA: TGTGCCAGCAGCTTGCGGGGAACCTATAATTCACCCCTCCACTTT; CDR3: CASSLRGTYNSPLHF
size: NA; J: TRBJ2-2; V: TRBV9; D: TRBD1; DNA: TGTGCCAGCAGCGTAGGGGACAGCAACACCGGGGAGCTGTTTTTT; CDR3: CASSVGDSNTGELFF
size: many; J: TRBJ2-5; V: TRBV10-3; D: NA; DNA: TGTGCCACGAGCCCCGTCGAAGAGACCCAGTACTTC; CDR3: CATSPVEETQYF
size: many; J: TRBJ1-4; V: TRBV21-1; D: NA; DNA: TGTGCCAGCAGCAAAAATGGGTTTAGGCCGGGAGAGGGTGTCGCTAATGAAAAACTGTTTTTT; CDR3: CASSKNGFRPGEGVANEKLFF
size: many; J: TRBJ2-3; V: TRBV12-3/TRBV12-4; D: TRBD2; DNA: TGTGCCAGCAGTTTTTGGCGGGAGGATACAGATACGCAGTATTTT; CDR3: CASSFWREDTDTQYF
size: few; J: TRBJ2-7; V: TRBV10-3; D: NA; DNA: TGTGCCATCAGCATGACCGCCGACGAGCAGTACTTC; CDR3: CAISMTADEQYF
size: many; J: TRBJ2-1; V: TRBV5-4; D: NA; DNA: TGTGCCAGCGGCGAGTCGGTAGCGTCCTACAATGAGCAGTTCTTC; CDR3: CASGESVASYNEQFF
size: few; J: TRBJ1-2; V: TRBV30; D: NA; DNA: TGTGCCTGGAGTGTGGAGGCAAACTATGGCTACACCTTC; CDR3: CAWSVEANYGYTF
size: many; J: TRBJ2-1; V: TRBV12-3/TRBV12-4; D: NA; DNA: TGTGCCAGCAGTTTACATGAGCAGTTCTTC; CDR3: CASSLHEQFF
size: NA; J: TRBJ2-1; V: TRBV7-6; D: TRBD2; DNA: TGTGCCAGCAGCTTAAATTCCGGCGGGAGCTTTGAGCAGTTCTTC; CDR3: CASSLNSGGSFEQFF
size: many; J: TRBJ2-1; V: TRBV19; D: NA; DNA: TGTGCCAGTAGGCCCGGGCAGGGCTTCGGTGAGCAGTTCTTC; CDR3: CASRPGQGFGEQFF
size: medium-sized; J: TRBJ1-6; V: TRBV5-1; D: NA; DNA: TGCGCCAGCAGCTTGGCAGGTCCGAATTCACCCCTCCACTTT; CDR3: CASSLAGPNSPLHF
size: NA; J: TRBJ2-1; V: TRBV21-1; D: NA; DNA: TGTGCCAGCAGCAAAGGGGGACTAGCGGGACAAAATGAGCAGTTCTTC; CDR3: CASSKGGLAGQNEQFF
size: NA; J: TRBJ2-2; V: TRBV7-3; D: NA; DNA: TGTGCCAGCAGCTTACGCAGGGTAACGAACACCGGGGAGCTGTTTTTT; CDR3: CASSLRRVTNTGELFF
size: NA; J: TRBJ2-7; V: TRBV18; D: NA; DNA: TGTGCCAGCTCACCCGGGAGCAGCTCCTACGAGCAGTACTTC; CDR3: CASSPGSSSYEQYF
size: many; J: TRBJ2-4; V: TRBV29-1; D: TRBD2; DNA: TGCAGCGGTGGACTAGCTCAGAACATTCAGTACTTC; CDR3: CSGGLAQNIQYF
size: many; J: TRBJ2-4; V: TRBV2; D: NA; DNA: TGTGCCAGCAGTGCGACAGGGAGGCAAGCCAAAAACATTCAGTACTTC; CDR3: CASSATGRQAKNIQYF
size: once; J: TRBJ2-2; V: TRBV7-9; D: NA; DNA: TGTGCCGGCATGGTGAACACCGGGGAGCTGTTTTTT; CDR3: CAGMVNTGELFF
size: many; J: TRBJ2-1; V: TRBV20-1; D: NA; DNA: TGCAGTGCGCCGCCCGGGACTTCAGAGAGGAATGAGCAGTTCTTC; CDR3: CSAPPGTSERNEQFF
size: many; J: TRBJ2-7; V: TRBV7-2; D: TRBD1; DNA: TGTGCCAGCAGCCTCGGGACAGTCTACGAGCAGTACTTC; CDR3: CASSLGTVYEQYF